The present entry profiles one TCR beta chain with its context. Its antigen has not been determined. Qualities for individual bases were not recorded, and no much larger clone is one base off. The immunoSEQ Assay, a bias-controlled multiplex PCR, was used to amplify TCRbeta CDR3 regions from genomic DNA. Per the authors' processing: Within the assay, amplification of reference gene primers was used to estimate how many nucleated cells each sample contained. Sequence reads were collapsed and filtered to measure the absolute abundance of every unique TCRbeta CDR3 rearrangement. Productive Simpson clonality was computed per sample as the square root of Simpson's diversity index over productive rearrangements. In its TCRdb copy, this immuneACCESS table keeps in-frame sequences only and misses some clones. Where compared with another copy, unresolved V genes explain less than half of these, and the others have no known cause. That table furnishes V, J and clone size, whereas the DNA furnished D and trimming. This sample has 120,000 to 150,000 clones in its table, and approximately 84% of those were observed once. The top ten clones comprise nearly 3.5% of the sample.

Participants in the prospective study were enrolled through a virtual design, were aged about 18 to 89 years, and lived in roughly 24 United States geographic areas. In the prospective study, participants were assigned to cohorts based on the clinical history participants reported in a screening survey and a study questionnaire. Each participant in the prospective study had whole blood, serum and a nasopharyngeal or oropharyngeal swab collected by mobile phlebotomists. Over an approximately 2-month period, participants in the prospective study had the option of providing additional blood draws and questionnaires. Before DNA extraction, prospective study blood samples were shipped either frozen or at room temperature. The source of the sample is a study of blood T cell repertoires in COVID-19 (dated by TCRdb to 2018 to 2021). General notes on the study: Collaborator samples came from the United States, Italy and Spain and covered acute and convalescent phases of COVID-19. The prospective study material was composed of cDNA or gDNA derived from T cells, B-cell-depleted T cells, or PBMCs. Deeply sampled blood TCRbeta repertoires from subjects exposed to, actively infected with, or recovered from COVID-19 were included in the dataset. The repertoires were released in a freely available public database intended as a resource for research on the immune response to SARS-CoV-2. Samples were obtained from the ongoing ImmuneRACE study (first 160 participants) and from 1,254 subjects provided by 6 global collaborators. Nearly every sample came with metadata listing a de-identified subject ID, COVID-19 status, age in years and sex. Where HLA class I and class II types were available, the types were taken from metadata supplied by the sample provider, not from assay-based typing. Overall study results and their limits: The amount of clinical and demographic metadata varied by source and participant and was provided uncurated.

The germline V gene supplies CDR1 MNHEY and CDR2 SVGAGI. Including cysteine and phenylalanine, the CDR3 has 16 amino acids. The read is trimmed to its CDR3 DNA, 48 bases read in frame from base 1. Trimming costs V 0 bases and J 3 bases, and their ends lie 12 bases apart. The sequenced sample consisted of PBMCs or T cells enriched from blood (not recorded which). The TCR originated in a woman aged 45-59 years with acute COVID-19. The rearrangement combines TRBV6-5 with TRBJ1-3, and the D gene may be TRBD1, 5 bases matching. CDR3 loop: CASSYSRQTVGNTIYF. The sequenced DNA is TGTGCCAGCAGTTACTCGCGACAGACCGTTGGAAACACCATATATTTT.